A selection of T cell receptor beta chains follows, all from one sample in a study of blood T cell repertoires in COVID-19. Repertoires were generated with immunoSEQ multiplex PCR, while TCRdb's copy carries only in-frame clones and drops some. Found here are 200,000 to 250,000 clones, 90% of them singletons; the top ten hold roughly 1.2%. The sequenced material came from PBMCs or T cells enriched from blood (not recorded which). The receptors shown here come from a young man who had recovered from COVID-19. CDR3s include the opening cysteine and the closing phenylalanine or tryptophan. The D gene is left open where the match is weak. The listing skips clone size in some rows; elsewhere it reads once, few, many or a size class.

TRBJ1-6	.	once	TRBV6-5	CASTHNQATPLHF	TGTGCCAGCACCCACAACCAGGCTACGCCCCTCCACTTT
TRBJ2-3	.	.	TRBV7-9	CASSNIRSGPSTDTQYF	TGTGCCAGCAGCAACATTCGGTCAGGCCCTAGCACAGATACGCAGTATTTT
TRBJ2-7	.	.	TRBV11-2	CASSLARAGDEQYF	TGTGCCAGCAGCTTGGCCAGGGCAGGGGACGAGCAGTACTTC
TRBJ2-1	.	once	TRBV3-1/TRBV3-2	CASSPNQGSSYNEQFF	TGTGCCAGCAGCCCGAATCAGGGGAGCTCCTACAATGAGCAGTTCTTC
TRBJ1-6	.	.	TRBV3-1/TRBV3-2	CASSQGGDSPLHF	TGTGCCAGCAGCCAAGGGGGGGATTCACCCCTCCACTTT
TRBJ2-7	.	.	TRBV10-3	CAITFDRGGSEQYF	TGTGCCATCACTTTTGACAGGGGAGGGTCCGAGCAGTACTTC
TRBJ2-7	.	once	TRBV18	CASSPSFSGHSYEQYF	TGTGCCAGCTCACCAAGTTTCTCGGGACACTCCTACGAGCAGTACTTC
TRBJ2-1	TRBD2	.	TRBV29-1	CSVVGTSGLNEQFF	TGCAGCGTGGTGGGGACTAGCGGTCTAAATGAGCAGTTCTTC
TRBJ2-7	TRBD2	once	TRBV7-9	CASSSLAGVGEQYF	TGTGCCAGCAGTAGTCTAGCGGGAGTTGGGGAGCAGTACTTC
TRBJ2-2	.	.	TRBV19	CASSRSGRDGELFF	TGTGCCAGTAGTAGGTCGGGTCGTGACGGGGAGCTGTTTTTT
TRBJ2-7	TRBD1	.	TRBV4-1	CASSHGQGSYYEQYF	TGCGCCAGCAGCCACGGACAGGGCTCGTACTACGAGCAGTACTTC
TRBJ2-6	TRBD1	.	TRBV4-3	CASSKKLGGETGANVLTF	TGCGCCAGCAGCAAAAAATTAGGGGGCGAGACTGGGGCCAACGTCCTGACTTTC
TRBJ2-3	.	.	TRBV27	CASSLMGRDTDTQYF	TGTGCCAGCAGTTTAATGGGGCGGGATACAGATACGCAGTATTTT
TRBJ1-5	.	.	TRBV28	CASSHSQGTQPQHF	TGTGCCAGCAGCCACTCCCAGGGGACTCAGCCCCAGCATTTT
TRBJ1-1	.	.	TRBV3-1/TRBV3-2	CASSLKPRGGKNTEAFF	TGTGCCAGCAGCTTAAAGCCCAGGGGAGGGAAGAACACTGAAGCTTTCTTT
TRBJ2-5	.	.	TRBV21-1	CASSVRGNARSRETQYF	TGTGCCAGCAGTGTTAGGGGAAACGCGCGGTCCAGGGAGACCCAGTACTTC